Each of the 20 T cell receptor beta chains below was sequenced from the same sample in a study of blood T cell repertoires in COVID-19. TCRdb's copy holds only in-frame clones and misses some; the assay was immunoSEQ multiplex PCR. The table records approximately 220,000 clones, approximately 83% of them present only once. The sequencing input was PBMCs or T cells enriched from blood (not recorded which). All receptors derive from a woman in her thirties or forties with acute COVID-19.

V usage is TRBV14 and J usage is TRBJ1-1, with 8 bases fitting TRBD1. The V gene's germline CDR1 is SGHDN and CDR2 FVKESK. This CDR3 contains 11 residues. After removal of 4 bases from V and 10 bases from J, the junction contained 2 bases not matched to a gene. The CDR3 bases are TGTGCCAGCAGCCTTCAGGGGGCAGCTTTCTTT. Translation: CASSLQGAAFF.

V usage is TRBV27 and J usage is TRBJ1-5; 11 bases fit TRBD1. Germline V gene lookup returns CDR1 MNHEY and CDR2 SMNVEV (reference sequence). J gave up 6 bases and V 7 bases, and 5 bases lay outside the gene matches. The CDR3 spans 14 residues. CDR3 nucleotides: TGTGCCAGCACCTCAGGGACAGGGGGTCAGCCCCAGCATTTT. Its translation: CASTSGTGGQPQHF.

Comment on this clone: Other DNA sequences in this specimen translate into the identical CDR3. CDR3 sequence reads: CASSLFGRGSTDTQYF. The CDR3 DNA reads TGCGCCAGCAGCTTGTTCGGGAGGGGTAGCACAGATACGCAGTATTTT. The chain combines TRBV5-1 with TRBJ2-3; 8 bases align to TRBD2. With 1 base clipped from V and 0 bases from J, the junction kept 4 bases outside the gene matches. The CDR3 covers 16 residues. Germline CDR1 and CDR2: SGHRS and YFSETQ. Together with reference TRBV5-1 and TRBJ2-3, the CDR3 gives the full variable domain: KAGVTQTPRYLIKTRGQQVTLSCSPISGHRSVSWYQQTPGQGLQFLFEYFSETQRNKGNFPGRFSGRQFSNSRSEMNVSTLELGDSALYLCASSLFGRGSTDTQYFGPGTRLTVL.

The CDR3 spells CASSQDSLNSPLHF. In DNA form, the CDR3 reads TGCGCCAGCAGCCAGGACAGCTTGAATTCACCCCTCCACTTT. The chain couples TRBV4-3 to TRBJ1-6, with a weak D call TRBD1 (6 bases). With 3 bases removed from V and 7 bases from J, the gap between germline ends came to 10 bases. This CDR3 spans 14 amino acids. Germline assignment: CDR1 LGHNA and CDR2 YSLEER.

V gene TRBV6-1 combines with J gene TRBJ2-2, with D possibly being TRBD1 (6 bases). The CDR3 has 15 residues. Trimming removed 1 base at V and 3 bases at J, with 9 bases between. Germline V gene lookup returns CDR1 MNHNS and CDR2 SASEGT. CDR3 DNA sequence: TGTGCCAGCAGTGAAGGGCAGGGGTACACCGGGGAGCTGTTTTTT. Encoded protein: CASSEGQGYTGELFF.

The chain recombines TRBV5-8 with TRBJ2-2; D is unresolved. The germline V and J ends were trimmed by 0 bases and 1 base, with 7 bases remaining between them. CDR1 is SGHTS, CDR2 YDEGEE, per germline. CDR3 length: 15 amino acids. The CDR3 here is CASSLDRWNTGELFF. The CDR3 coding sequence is TGTGCCAGCAGCTTGGATAGATGGAACACCGGGGAGCTGTTTTTT.

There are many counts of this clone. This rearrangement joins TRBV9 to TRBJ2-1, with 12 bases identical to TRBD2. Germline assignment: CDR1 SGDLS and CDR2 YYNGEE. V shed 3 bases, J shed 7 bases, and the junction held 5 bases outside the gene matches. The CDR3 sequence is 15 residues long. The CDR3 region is CASSARLAGANEQFF. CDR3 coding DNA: TGTGCCAGCAGCGCTCGACTAGCGGGAGCAAATGAGCAGTTCTTC.

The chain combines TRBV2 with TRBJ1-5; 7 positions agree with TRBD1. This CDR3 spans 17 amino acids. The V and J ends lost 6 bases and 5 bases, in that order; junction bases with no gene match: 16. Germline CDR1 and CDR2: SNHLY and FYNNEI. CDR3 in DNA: TGTGCCAGCAGCTACCCAGGGGCAGGGGGTCGCCATCAGCCCCAGCATTTT. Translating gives CASSYPGAGGRHQPQHF.

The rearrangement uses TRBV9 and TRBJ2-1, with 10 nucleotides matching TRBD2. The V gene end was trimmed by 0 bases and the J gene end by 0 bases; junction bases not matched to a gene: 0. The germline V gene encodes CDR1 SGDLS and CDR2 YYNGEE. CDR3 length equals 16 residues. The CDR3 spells CASSVGLAGSYNEQFF. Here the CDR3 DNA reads TGTGCCAGCAGCGTAGGACTAGCGGGCTCCTACAATGAGCAGTTCTTC. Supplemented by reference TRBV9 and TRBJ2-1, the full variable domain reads DSGVTQTPKHLITATGQRVTLRCSPRSGDLSVYWYQQSLDQGLQFLIQYYNGEERAKGNILERFSAQQFPDLHSELNLSSLELGDSALYFCASSVGLAGSYNEQFFGPGTRLTVL.

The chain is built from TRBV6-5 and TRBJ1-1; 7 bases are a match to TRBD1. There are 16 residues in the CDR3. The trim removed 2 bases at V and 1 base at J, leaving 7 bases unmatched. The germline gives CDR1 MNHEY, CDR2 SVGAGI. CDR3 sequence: CASSYQPGTENTEAFF. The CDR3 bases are TGTGCCAGCAGTTACCAGCCAGGGACAGAGAACACTGAAGCTTTCTTT.

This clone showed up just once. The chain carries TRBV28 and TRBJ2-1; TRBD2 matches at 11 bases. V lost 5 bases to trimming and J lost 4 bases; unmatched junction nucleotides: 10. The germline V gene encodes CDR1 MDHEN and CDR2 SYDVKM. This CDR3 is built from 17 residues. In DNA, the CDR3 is TGTGCCAGCAGTCCAGAACCCGCTAGCGGGAGGTACAATGAGCAGTTCTTC. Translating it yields CASSPEPASGRYNEQFF.

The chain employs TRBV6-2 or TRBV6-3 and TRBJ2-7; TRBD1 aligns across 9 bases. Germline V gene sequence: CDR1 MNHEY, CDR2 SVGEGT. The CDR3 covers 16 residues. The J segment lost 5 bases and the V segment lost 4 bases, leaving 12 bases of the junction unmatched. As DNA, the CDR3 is TGTGCCAGCAGTTTAACTTTCGGGACAGGGAGAGACGAGCAGTACTTC. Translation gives CASSLTFGTGRDEQYF.

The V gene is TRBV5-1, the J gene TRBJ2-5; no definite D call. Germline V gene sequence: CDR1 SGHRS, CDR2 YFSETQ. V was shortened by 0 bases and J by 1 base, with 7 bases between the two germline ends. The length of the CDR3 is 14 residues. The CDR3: CASSLAVAQETQYF. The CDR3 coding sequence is TGCGCCAGCAGCTTGGCGGTAGCCCAAGAGACCCAGTACTTC.

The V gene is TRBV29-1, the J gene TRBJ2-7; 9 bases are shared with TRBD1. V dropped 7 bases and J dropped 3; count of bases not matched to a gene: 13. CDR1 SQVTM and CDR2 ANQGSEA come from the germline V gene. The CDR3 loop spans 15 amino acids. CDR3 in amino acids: CSARLLLDRGYEQYF. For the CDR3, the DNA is TGCAGCGCCCGTTTATTACTGGACAGGGGCTACGAGCAGTACTTC.

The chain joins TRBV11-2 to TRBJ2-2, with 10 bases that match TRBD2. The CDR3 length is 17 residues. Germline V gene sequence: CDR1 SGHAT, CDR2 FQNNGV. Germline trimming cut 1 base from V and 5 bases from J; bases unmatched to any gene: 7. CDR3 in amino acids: CASSLAPGTSATGELFF. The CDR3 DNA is TGTGCCAGCAGCTTAGCCCCCGGGACTAGCGCTACCGGGGAGCTGTTTTTT.

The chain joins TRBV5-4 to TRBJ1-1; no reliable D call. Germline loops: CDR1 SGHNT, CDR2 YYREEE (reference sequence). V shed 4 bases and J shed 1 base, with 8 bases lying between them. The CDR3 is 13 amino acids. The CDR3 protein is CASSQERNTEAFF. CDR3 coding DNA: TGTGCCAGCAGCCAGGAAAGGAACACTGAAGCTTTCTTT.

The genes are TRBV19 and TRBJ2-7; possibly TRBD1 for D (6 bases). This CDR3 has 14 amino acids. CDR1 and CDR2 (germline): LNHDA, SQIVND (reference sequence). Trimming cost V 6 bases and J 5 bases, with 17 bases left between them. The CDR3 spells CASSPSGVIDEQYF. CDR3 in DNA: TGTGCCAGTAGCCCCTCAGGGGTTATTGACGAGCAGTACTTC. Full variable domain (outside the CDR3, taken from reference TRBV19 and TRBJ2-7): DGGITQSPKYLFRKEGQNVTLSCEQNLNHDAMYWYRQDPGQGLRLIYYSQIVNDFQKGDIAEGYSVSREKKESFPLTVTSAQKNPTAFYLCASSPSGVIDEQYFGPGTRLTVT.

The chain's CDR3 is CASSQGAGEKLFF. CDR3 bases: TGTGCCAGCTCCCAGGGGGCAGGTGAAAAACTGTTTTTT. V is TRBV18 and J is TRBJ1-4; 8 bases are shared with TRBD1. Germline lookup yields CDR1 KGHSH and CDR2 LQKENI. V was clipped by 6 bases and J by 7 bases; unmatched bases: 4. This CDR3 is built from 13 residues.

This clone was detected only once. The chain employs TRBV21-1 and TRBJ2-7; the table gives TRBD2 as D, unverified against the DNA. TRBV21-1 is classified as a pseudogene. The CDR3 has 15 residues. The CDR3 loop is CASSKLGGGQYEQYF. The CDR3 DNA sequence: TGTGCCAGCAGCAAACTAGGCGGGGGCCAATACGAGCAGTACTTC.

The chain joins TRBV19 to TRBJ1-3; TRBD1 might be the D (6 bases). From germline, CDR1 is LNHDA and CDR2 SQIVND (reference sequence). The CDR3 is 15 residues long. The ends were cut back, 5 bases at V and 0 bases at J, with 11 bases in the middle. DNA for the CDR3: TGTGCCAGTAGTCGGGACACCAACTCTGGAAACACCATATATTTT. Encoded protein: CASSRDTNSGNTIYF.